The clone carrying this TCR beta chain was seen ten or more times. Using MiXCR, TCRdb re-called clones from the PCR reads. The sample lists 25,000 to 30,000 clones; roughly 15% were seen once. This sample is part of a study of metastatic and nonmetastatic thyroid tumors. The CDR3 runs to 14 residues. Trimming stripped 5 bases from V and 2 bases from J, with 10 bases between. Germline CDR1 MNHNS, CDR2 SASEGT. No treatment had been given to any patient before thyroid surgery. This clonotype was obtained from a male donor with papillary thyroid cancer or a benign thyroid nodule (not recorded which). Some clones in this sample may be carry-over from other donors' samples. Sequenced sample: blood. The rearrangement uses TRBV6-1 and TRBJ2-1, with D unclear. The CDR3 here is CASSYNGAYNEQFF. CDR3 coding DNA: TGTGCCAGCAGTTATAATGGGGCCTACAATGAGCAGTTCTTC.